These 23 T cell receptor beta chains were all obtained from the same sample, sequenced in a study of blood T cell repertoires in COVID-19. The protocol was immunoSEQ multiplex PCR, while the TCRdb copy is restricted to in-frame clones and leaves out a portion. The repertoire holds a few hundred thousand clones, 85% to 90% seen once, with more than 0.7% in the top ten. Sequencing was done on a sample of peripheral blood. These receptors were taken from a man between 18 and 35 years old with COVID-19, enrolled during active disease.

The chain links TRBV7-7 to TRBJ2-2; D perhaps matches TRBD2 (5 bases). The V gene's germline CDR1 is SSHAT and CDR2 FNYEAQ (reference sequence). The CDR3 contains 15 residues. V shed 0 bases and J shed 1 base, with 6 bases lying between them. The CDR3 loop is CASSLAGVNTGELFF. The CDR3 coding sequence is TGTGCCAGCAGCTTAGCCGGGGTGAACACCGGGGAGCTGTTTTTT.

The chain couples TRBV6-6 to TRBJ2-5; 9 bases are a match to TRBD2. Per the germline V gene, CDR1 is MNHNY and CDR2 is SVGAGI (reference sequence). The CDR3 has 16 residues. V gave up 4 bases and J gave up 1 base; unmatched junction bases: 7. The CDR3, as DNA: TGTGCCAGCAGTTCGCGGCTAGCGGGGTTCCAAGAGACCCAGTACTTC. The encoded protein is CASSSRLAGFQETQYF.

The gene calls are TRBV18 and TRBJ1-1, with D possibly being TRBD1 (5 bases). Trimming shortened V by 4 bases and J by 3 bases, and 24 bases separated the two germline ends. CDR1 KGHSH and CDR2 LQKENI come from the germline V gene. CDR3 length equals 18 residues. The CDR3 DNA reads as TGTGCCAGCTCACAACGTAGGGACTCCTTAAATGTAGACACTGAAGCTTTCTTT. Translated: CASSQRRDSLNVDTEAFF.

The CDR3, as DNA: TGTGCCAGCAGCCTGGGGGCGGGAGGGCTGTCCGAGCAGTACTTC. It codes for CASSLGAGGLSEQYF. This rearrangement joins TRBV5-6 to TRBJ2-7; 9 nucleotides align to TRBD2. The V gene's germline CDR1 is SGHDT and CDR2 YYEEEE. Losses at the gene ends were 4 bases for V and 6 bases for J; bases not matched to a gene: 11. This CDR3 comprises 15 residues.

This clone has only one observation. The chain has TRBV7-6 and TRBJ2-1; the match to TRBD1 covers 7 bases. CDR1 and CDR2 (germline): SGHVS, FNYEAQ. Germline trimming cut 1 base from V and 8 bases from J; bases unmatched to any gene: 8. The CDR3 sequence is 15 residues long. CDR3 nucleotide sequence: TGTGCCAGCAGCTTAGGTCAGGGGGTGAGTTATGAGCAGTTCTTC. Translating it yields CASSLGQGVSYEQFF.

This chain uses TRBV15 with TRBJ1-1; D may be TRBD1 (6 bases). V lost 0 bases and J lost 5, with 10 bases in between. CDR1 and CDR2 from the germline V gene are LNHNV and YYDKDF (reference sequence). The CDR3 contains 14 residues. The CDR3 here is CATSRDQGHTEAFF. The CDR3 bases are TGTGCCACCAGCAGAGATCAGGGGCATACTGAAGCTTTCTTT.

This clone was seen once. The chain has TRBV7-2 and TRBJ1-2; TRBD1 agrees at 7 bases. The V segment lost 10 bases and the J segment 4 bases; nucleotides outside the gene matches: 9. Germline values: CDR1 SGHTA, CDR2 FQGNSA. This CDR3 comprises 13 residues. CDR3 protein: CATSRQGGYGYTF. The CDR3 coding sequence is TGTGCCACCTCCCGACAGGGAGGCTATGGCTACACCTTC.

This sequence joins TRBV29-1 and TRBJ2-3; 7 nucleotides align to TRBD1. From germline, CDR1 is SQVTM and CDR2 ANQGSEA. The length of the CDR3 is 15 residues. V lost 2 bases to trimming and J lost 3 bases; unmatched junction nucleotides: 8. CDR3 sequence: CSVEFLGGKTDTQYF. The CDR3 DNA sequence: TGCAGCGTTGAATTTTTAGGGGGCAAAACAGATACGCAGTATTTT.

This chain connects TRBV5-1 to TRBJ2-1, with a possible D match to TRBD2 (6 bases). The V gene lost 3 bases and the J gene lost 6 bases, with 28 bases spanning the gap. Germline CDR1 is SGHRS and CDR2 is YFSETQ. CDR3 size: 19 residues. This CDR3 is CASSWTPTTSQRASNEQFF. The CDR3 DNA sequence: TGCGCCAGCAGCTGGACACCAACCACCTCTCAGCGGGCCTCCAATGAGCAGTTCTTC.

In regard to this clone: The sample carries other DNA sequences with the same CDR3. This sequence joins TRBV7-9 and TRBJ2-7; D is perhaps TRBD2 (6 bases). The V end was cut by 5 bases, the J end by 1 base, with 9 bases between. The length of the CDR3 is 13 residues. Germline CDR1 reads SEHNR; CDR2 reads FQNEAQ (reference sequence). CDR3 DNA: TGTGCCAGCAGCCCCGGGGGATCCTACGAGCAGTACTTC. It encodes CASSPGGSYEQYF.

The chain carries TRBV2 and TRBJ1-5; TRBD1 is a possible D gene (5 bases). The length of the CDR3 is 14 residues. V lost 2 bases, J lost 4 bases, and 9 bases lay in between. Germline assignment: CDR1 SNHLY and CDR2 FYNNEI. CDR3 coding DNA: TGTGCCAGCAGTGAACAGGGATTGAATCAGCCCCAGCATTTT. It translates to CASSEQGLNQPQHF.

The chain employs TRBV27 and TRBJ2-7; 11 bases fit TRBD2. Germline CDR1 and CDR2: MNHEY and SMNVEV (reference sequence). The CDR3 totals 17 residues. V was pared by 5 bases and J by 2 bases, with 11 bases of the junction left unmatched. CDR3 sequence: CASSPSPLAGAPYEQYF. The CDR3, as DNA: TGTGCCAGCAGTCCGTCCCCACTAGCGGGAGCACCCTACGAGCAGTACTTC.

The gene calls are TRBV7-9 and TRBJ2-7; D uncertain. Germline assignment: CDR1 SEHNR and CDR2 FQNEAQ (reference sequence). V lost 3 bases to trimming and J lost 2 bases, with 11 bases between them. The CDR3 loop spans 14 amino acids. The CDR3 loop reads CASSFPQSPYEQYF. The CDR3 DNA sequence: TGTGCCAGCAGCTTCCCCCAATCCCCCTACGAGCAGTACTTC.

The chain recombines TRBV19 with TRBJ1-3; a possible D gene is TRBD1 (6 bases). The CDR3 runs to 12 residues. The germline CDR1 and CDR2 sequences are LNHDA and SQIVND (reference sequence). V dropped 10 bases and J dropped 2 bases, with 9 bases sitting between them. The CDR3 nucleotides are TGTGCCACCCGGACAGCTGGAAACACCATATATTTT. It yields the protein CATRTAGNTIYF.

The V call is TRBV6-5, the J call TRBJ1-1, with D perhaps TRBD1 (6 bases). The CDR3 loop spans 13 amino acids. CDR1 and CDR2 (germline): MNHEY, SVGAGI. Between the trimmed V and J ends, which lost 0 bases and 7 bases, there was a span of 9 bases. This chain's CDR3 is CASSYSPGDEAFF. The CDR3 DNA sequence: TGTGCCAGCAGTTACTCGCCAGGGGATGAAGCTTTCTTT.

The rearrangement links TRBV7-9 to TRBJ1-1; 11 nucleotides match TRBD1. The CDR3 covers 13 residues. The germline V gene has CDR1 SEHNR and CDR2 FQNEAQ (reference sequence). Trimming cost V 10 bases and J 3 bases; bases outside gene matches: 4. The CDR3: CATGQGAYTEAFF. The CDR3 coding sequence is TGTGCCACCGGACAGGGGGCTTACACTGAAGCTTTCTTT. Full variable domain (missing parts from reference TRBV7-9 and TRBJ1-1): DTGVSQNPRHKITKRGQNVTFRCDPISEHNRLYWYRQTLGQGPEFLTYFQNEAQLEKSRLLSDRFSAERPKGSFSTLEIQRTEQGDSAMYLCATGQGAYTEAFFGQGTRLTVV.

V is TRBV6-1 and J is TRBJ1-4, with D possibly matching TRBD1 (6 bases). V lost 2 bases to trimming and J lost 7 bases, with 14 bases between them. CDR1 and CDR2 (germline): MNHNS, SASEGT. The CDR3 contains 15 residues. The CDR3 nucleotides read TGTGCCAGCAGTGAATGGGGGGGGCTTGGTGAAAAACTGTTTTTT. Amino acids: CASSEWGGLGEKLFF.

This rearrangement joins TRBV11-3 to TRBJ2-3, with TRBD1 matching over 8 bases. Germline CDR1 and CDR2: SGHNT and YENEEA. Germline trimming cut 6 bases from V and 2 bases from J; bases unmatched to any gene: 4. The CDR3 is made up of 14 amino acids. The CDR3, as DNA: TGTGCCAGCAGGACAGGGGCCCTCACAGATACGCAGTATTTT. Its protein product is CASRTGALTDTQYF. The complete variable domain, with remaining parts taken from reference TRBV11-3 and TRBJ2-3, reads EAGVVQSPRYKIIEKKQPVAFWCNPISGHNTLYWYLQNLGQGPELLIRYENEEAVDDSQLPKDRFSAERLKGVDSTLKIQPAELGDSAVYLCASRTGALTDTQYFGPGTRLTVL.

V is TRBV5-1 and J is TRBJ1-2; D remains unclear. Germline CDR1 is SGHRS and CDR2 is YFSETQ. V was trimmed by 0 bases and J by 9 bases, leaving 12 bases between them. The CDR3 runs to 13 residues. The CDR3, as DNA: TGCGCCAGCAGCTTGGACACCAGATCAAGCTACACCTTC. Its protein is CASSLDTRSSYTF.

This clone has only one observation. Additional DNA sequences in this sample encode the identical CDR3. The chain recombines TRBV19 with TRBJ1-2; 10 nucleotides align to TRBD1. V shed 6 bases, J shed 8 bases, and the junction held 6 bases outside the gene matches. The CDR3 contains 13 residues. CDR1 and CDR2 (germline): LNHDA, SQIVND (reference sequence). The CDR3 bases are TGTGCCAGTAGCTTTGGGACAGGGGACGGCTACACCTTC. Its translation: CASSFGTGDGYTF. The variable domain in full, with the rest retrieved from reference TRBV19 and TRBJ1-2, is DGGITQSPKYLFRKEGQNVTLSCEQNLNHDAMYWYRQDPGQGLRLIYYSQIVNDFQKGDIAEGYSVSREKKESFPLTVTSAQKNPTAFYLCASSFGTGDGYTFGSGTRLTVV.

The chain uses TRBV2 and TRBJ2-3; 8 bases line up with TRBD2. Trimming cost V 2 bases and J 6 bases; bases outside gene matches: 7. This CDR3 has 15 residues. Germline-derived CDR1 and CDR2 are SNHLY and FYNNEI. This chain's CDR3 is CASSESGGGLDTQYF. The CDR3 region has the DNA TGTGCCAGCAGTGAATCGGGAGGGGGTTTGGATACGCAGTATTTT.

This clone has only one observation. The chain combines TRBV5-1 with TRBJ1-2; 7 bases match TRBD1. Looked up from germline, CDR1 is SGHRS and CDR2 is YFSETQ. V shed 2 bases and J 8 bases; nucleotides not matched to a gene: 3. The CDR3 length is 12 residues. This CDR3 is CASSLGGWGYTF. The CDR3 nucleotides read TGCGCCAGCAGCTTAGGGGGCTGGGGCTACACCTTC.

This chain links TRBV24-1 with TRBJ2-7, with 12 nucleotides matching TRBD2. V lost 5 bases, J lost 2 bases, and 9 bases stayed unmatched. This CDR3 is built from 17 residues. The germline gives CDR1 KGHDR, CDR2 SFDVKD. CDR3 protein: CATSVSTSGGGPYEQYF. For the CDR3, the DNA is TGTGCCACCAGTGTCTCGACTAGCGGGGGCGGTCCCTACGAGCAGTACTTC.